This T cell receptor beta chain was identified in a study of T-cell memory formation after mild COVID-19. Study-level background: Largely, the TCR clusters proved donor specific.

Regarding the study as a whole: The study found balanced CD4/CD8 in clones contracting day 15 to 85 and a CD4+ lean in later expanders.

Germline V CDR1 and CDR2: LNHNV, YYDKDF (reference sequence). V dropped 0 bases and J dropped 8 bases, with 7 bases sitting between them. This CDR3 spans 13 amino acids. Remarks on this clonotype: Antigen unknown.

Using its own MiXCR run on the 5' RACE reads, TCRdb lists one record per CDR3 protein. The sample lists fewer than 300,000 distinct CDR3 sequences; 18% were seen once. The chain joins TRBV15 to TRBJ1-4; D gene uncertain. This sequence originates from a man between 18 and 29 years old who had mild COVID-19 (a few samples of this study predate the infection). Cell type and time point are not known. Sequenced material: PBMCs or a T cell subset sorted from them (not recorded which). The DNA of the CDR3 is TGTGCCACCAGCAGAGATCAAGGGGAAAAACTGTTTTTT. This sequence encodes CATSRDQGEKLFF.